The rows below give T cell receptor beta chains drawn from one sample of a study of identical twins. Each CDR3 protein is one row after TCRdb ran MiXCR on the 5' RACE reads. The table records 450,000 or so distinct CDR3 sequences, 14% of them present only once. The sample was also linked to a second study, of yellow fever vaccine responses in identical twins.

Sequenced material: CD4+ T cells sorted from blood. These TCRs come from a young woman in good health. CDR3s leave out the opening cysteine and the closing phenylalanine or tryptophan. Each record gives: CDR3 length, clone size, V gene, J gene, CDR3 protein. Clone size is shown for a subset of rows, as once, few, many or a class of expanded clone.

>15|few|TRBV7-3|TRBJ2-3
ASSLTVMGGHTDTQY
>14|few|TRBV24-1|TRBJ2-5
ATSDSTSGIKETQY
>12|-|TRBV7-9|TRBJ2-1
ASSLGLALGEQF
>14|-|TRBV11-3|TRBJ2-1
ASSSGLAGFPDEQF
>14|few|TRBV20-1|TRBJ2-5
SARETSGRARETQY
>13|-|TRBV20-1|TRBJ2-3
SASNPGTSVFTQY
>13|-|TRBV20-1|TRBJ2-3
SARDYAGGIDTQY
>15|-|TRBV12-3/TRBV12-4|TRBJ2-1
ASRRTSGGSSYNEQF
>12|few|TRBV5-5|TRBJ1-2
ASSKTTGDYGYT
>12|few|TRBV5-1|TRBJ2-1
ASSLEAGNNEQF
>9|-|TRBV2|TRBJ2-1
ASSSGSSAF
>19|-|TRBV14|TRBJ2-1
ASSQEWLAGGKTKTYNEQF
>11|few|TRBV24-1|TRBJ1-2
ATSVRENYGYT
>13|-|TRBV30|TRBJ2-2
AWRGTGAPSGELF
>11|-|TRBV24-1|TRBJ1-1
ATSDGVNTEAF
>14|-|TRBV20-1|TRBJ2-5
SARDLGLAGTETQY
>17|few|TRBV6-1|TRBJ2-2
ASSRLAGGRPGKSGELF
>10|few|TRBV20-1|TRBJ2-7
SARKDSYEQY
>9|-|TRBV20-1|TRBJ2-3
STLAPDTQY
>10|-|TRBV14|TRBJ2-7
ASSSAGQHQY
>9|many|TRBV7-3|TRBJ2-1
ASSRENEQF
>13|few|TRBV9|TRBJ2-1
ASSAPGTTYNEQF
>13|-|TRBV20-1|TRBJ2-7
SARPPGTSGSEQY
>13|few|TRBV5-1|TRBJ2-7
ASSLQQGPSYEQY
>13|many|TRBV12-3/TRBV12-4|TRBJ1-5
ASSLSRDSNQPQH
>13|many|TRBV5-1|TRBJ1-4
ASSLGGGWNEKLF
>12|-|TRBV7-6|TRBJ1-1
ASSFRQGDTEAF
>14|-|TRBV7-2|TRBJ2-7
ASRWTSGSDAYEQY
>14|-|TRBV7-9|TRBJ2-3
ASSLAGSWSIDTQY
>13|once|TRBV7-8|TRBJ2-3
ASSLTVKSTDTQY
>11|few|TRBV19|TRBJ2-7
ASSIQASYEQY
>13|few|TRBV5-1|TRBJ1-5
ASSPGTAPLWPQH
>15|-|TRBV6-2/TRBV6-3|TRBJ2-1
ASSYSTSVGVQWEQF
>14|many|TRBV7-2|TRBJ2-1
ASSLRALAVYNEQF
>13|few|TRBV27|TRBJ1-1
ASSSPGTGNTEAF
>12|-|TRBV5-6|TRBJ2-1
ASSLGGKHNEQF
>9|-|TRBV2|TRBJ2-5
ASRQKETQY
>17|few|TRBV11-2|TRBJ2-7
ASSPRGKISGLASYEQY
>13|few|TRBV20-1|TRBJ1-5
SARDLSVLWAPQH
>10|-|TRBV24-1|TRBJ2-5
ATSDPTETQY
>12|few|TRBV10-2|TRBJ2-2
ASSRRGRSGELF
>11|-|TRBV7-9|TRBJ1-1
ASSSDSNTEAF
>14|few|TRBV7-9|TRBJ2-1
ASSFLLAGRYNEQF
>10|-|TRBV3-1|TRBJ2-1
ASSQTVSEQF
>14|many|TRBV5-1|TRBJ2-2
ASSLKAGGNTGELF
>15|-|TRBV7-2|TRBJ2-3
ASSFPGQGTSTDTQY
>12|-|TRBV7-2|TRBJ2-7
ASSLQQPAYEQY
>11|few|TRBV19|TRBJ2-5
ASSKAAGETQY
>14|many|TRBV4-2|TRBJ1-4
ASSQEATPTNEKLF
>12|few|TRBV20-1|TRBJ2-4
SARHSLAKNIQY
>11|few|TRBV6-2/TRBV6-3|TRBJ2-3
ASRGRGPDTQY
>12|few|TRBV7-2|TRBJ2-6
ASSLKVGANVLT
>14|-|TRBV12-3/TRBV12-4|TRBJ2-7
ASSSFGGAGTYEQY
>12|few|TRBV15|TRBJ2-2
ATSSGGDTGELF
>14|-|TRBV20-1|TRBJ2-3
SASRSGSPRTDTQY